Listed below are T cell receptor beta chains from one sample, sequenced in a study of identical twins. TCRdb redid the calling of the 5' RACE reads with MiXCR, one entry per CDR3 protein. The sample contains 540,000 or so distinct CDR3 sequences, about 20% of which appear only once. These data were also reused for a study on yellow fever vaccine responses in identical twins.

The sample consisted of CD4+ T cells sorted from blood. These TCRs come from a woman in her late teens or twenties in good health. Both conserved end residues are part of each CDR3. Fields, in order: V gene, J gene, D gene, clone size, CDR3 DNA, CDR3 protein. The D gene is left open where the match is weak. Some rows have no size entry. The others give once, few or many, or a class for an expanded clone.

V: TRBV2
J: TRBJ2-1
D: TRBD2
size: few
DNA: TGTGCCAGCAGTGATGGGACTAGCGGGCACAATGAGCAGTTCTTC
CDR3: CASSDGTSGHNEQFF

V: TRBV9
J: TRBJ2-2
D: TRBD1
size: .
DNA: TGTGCCAGCAGCCCCCGACAGGGAAGTGGGGTCGGGGAGCTGTTTTTT
CDR3: CASSPRQGSGVGELFF

V: TRBV24-1
J: TRBJ2-1
D: .
size: few
DNA: TGTGCCACCAGTAATGGGGGGACAATGCGGAATGAGCAGTTCTTC
CDR3: CATSNGGTMRNEQFF

V: TRBV24-1
J: TRBJ2-1
D: TRBD1
size: .
DNA: TGTGCCACCAGTGACCATAAAGTCATCAGGGGGACCTACAATGAGCAGTTCTTC
CDR3: CATSDHKVIRGTYNEQFF

V: TRBV9
J: TRBJ2-7
D: .
size: .
DNA: TGTGCCAGCAGCGACGGACCCCCTTACGAGCAGTACTTC
CDR3: CASSDGPPYEQYF

V: TRBV20-1
J: TRBJ1-5
D: .
size: .
DNA: TGCAGTGCTCGAGGGGGGAACAATCAGCCCCAGCATTTT
CDR3: CSARGGNNQPQHF

V: TRBV5-5
J: TRBJ2-7
D: TRBD1
size: few
DNA: TGTGCCAGCAGCTTGGAGGACAGGGTATTCAACGAGCAGTACTTC
CDR3: CASSLEDRVFNEQYF

V: TRBV7-8
J: TRBJ2-1
D: .
size: few
DNA: TGTGCCAGCAGCTACCGGGACCCTTACAATGAGCAGTTCTTC
CDR3: CASSYRDPYNEQFF

V: TRBV18
J: TRBJ2-5
D: TRBD1
size: .
DNA: TGTGCCAGCTCACCACCGCGCAGGGGGTACCAAGAGACCCAGTACTTC
CDR3: CASSPPRRGYQETQYF

V: TRBV5-1
J: TRBJ2-1
D: TRBD1
size: few
DNA: TGCGCCAGCAGCCAACGGGACAGGGTTTACAATGAGCAGTTCTTC
CDR3: CASSQRDRVYNEQFF

V: TRBV20-1
J: TRBJ2-5
D: TRBD2
size: .
DNA: TGCAGTGCTATAGCGGGGCTCGAGACCCAGTACTTC
CDR3: CSAIAGLETQYF

V: TRBV27
J: TRBJ2-1
D: TRBD2
size: few
DNA: TGTGCCAGCAAGGGGGCGGGACTAGCGTTGAATGAGCAGTTCTTC
CDR3: CASKGAGLALNEQFF

V: TRBV20-1
J: TRBJ2-2
D: TRBD2
size: .
DNA: TGCAGCCTAGCGGGAGTTACCGGGGAGCTGTTTTTT
CDR3: CSLAGVTGELFF

V: TRBV27
J: TRBJ2-1
D: .
size: .
DNA: TGTGCCAGCAGTAGCCATAGCCTTGGTGAGCAGTTCTTC
CDR3: CASSSHSLGEQFF

V: TRBV11-2
J: TRBJ2-1
D: .
size: .
DNA: TGTGCCAGCAGCTTATCCTTGGTCCATGAGCAGTTCTTC
CDR3: CASSLSLVHEQFF

V: TRBV7-6
J: TRBJ2-5
D: .
size: many
DNA: TGTGCCAGCAGCCTAGGGGGGCACCAAGAGACCCAGTACTTC
CDR3: CASSLGGHQETQYF

V: TRBV29-1
J: TRBJ2-5
D: .
size: few
DNA: TGCAGCGTTGGACATTTGTACCAAGAGACCCAGTACTTC
CDR3: CSVGHLYQETQYF

V: TRBV5-1
J: TRBJ1-4
D: .
size: .
DNA: TGCGCCAGCAGCCTGGGCCGGGGGGGAGATGAAAAACTGTTTTTT
CDR3: CASSLGRGGDEKLFF

V: TRBV29-1
J: TRBJ2-5
D: TRBD2
size: .
DNA: TGCAGCGTTGGGCTAGCGGGTATACAAGAGACCCAGTACTTC
CDR3: CSVGLAGIQETQYF

V: TRBV12-3/TRBV12-4
J: TRBJ2-6
D: TRBD2
size: few
DNA: TGTGCCAGCGACACCCCGGGGGGACGCGGGGCCAACGTCCTGACTTTC
CDR3: CASDTPGGRGANVLTF

V: TRBV5-1
J: TRBJ1-1
D: .
size: many
DNA: TGCGCCAGCAGCTTGGCTGGACAGCCGAACACTGAAGCTTTCTTT
CDR3: CASSLAGQPNTEAFF

V: TRBV7-3
J: TRBJ2-2
D: .
size: .
DNA: TGTGCCAGCACCTCAGTGGCGGGCGGGGAGCTGTTTTTT
CDR3: CASTSVAGGELFF

V: TRBV7-8
J: TRBJ2-4
D: TRBD1
size: few
DNA: TGTGCCAGCAGCCCTGACAGGGGGACGGCCAAAAACATTCAGTACTTC
CDR3: CASSPDRGTAKNIQYF

V: TRBV5-1
J: TRBJ2-3
D: .
size: .
DNA: TGCGCCAGCAGCTTGGTTTTGTTAGACACAGATACGCAGTATTTT
CDR3: CASSLVLLDTDTQYF

V: TRBV28
J: TRBJ1-2
D: .
size: .
DNA: TGTGCCAGCAGTTTATTTGCGGAACCTAACTATGGCTACACCTTC
CDR3: CASSLFAEPNYGYTF

V: TRBV6-1
J: TRBJ2-1
D: .
size: few
DNA: TGTGCCAGCAGTCTTCGACAGGCGGGGTACAATGAGCAGTTCTTC
CDR3: CASSLRQAGYNEQFF

V: TRBV5-1
J: TRBJ1-1
D: .
size: once
DNA: TGCGCCAGCAGCTTGACGAGGGGGACTGAAGCTTTCTTT
CDR3: CASSLTRGTEAFF

V: TRBV19
J: TRBJ2-1
D: .
size: few
DNA: TGTGCCAGTAGTAAGGGTGGGACCTCCTACAATGAGCAGTTCTTC
CDR3: CASSKGGTSYNEQFF

V: TRBV20-1
J: TRBJ2-3
D: .
size: .
DNA: TGCAGTGCTAGATCAATTGGGTTAGGCCACACAGATACGCAGTATTTT
CDR3: CSARSIGLGHTDTQYF

V: TRBV12-3/TRBV12-4
J: TRBJ2-3
D: TRBD1
size: few
DNA: TGTGCCAGCACCGGAGGACAGGGGGCCATAGATACGCAGTATTTT
CDR3: CASTGGQGAIDTQYF

V: TRBV5-1
J: TRBJ2-3
D: TRBD2
size: few
DNA: TGCGCCAGCAGCTACGTGACTAGCGGCCCCGAAAATACGCAGTATTTT
CDR3: CASSYVTSGPENTQYF

V: TRBV2
J: TRBJ2-2
D: TRBD1
size: few
DNA: TGTGCCAGCAAAGTACAGGGGGCCAACACCGGGGAGCTGTTTTTT
CDR3: CASKVQGANTGELFF

V: TRBV20-1
J: TRBJ2-7
D: TRBD1
size: .
DNA: TGCAGTGCTGACAGGGGAGGCTACGAGCAGTACTTC
CDR3: CSADRGGYEQYF

V: TRBV28
J: TRBJ1-5
D: .
size: .
DNA: TGTGCCAGCAGTTTGCAACCGGCGTTGAGCAATCAGCCCCAGCATTTT
CDR3: CASSLQPALSNQPQHF

V: TRBV7-9
J: TRBJ2-2
D: .
size: .
DNA: TGTGCCAGCAGCACACGCGGGACACCCCAGAGGACCGGGGAGCTGTTTTTT
CDR3: CASSTRGTPQRTGELFF

V: TRBV15
J: TRBJ2-6
D: .
size: .
DNA: TGTGCCACCAGCCCCAGGGGGGGGTCGTCTGACGGGGCCAACGTCCTGACTTTC
CDR3: CATSPRGGSSDGANVLTF

V: TRBV20-1
J: TRBJ2-1
D: .
size: few
DNA: TGCAGTGCTAGGCCTGGTAGCAGATCTAACAATGAGCAGTTCTTC
CDR3: CSARPGSRSNNEQFF

V: TRBV28
J: TRBJ2-1
D: TRBD2
size: .
DNA: TGTGCCAGCAGTTTATTGCGGGAGGGGTACAATGAGCAGTTCTTC
CDR3: CASSLLREGYNEQFF

V: TRBV5-1
J: TRBJ2-1
D: TRBD2
size: .
DNA: TGCGCCAGCAGCTTATGGGCGGGGGGTCCGGCGGTTGAGCAGTTCTTC
CDR3: CASSLWAGGPAVEQFF

V: TRBV12-3/TRBV12-4
J: TRBJ1-1
D: TRBD1
size: .
DNA: TGTGCCAGCAGCCAAACAGGGGGCTTTACTGAAGCTTTCTTT
CDR3: CASSQTGGFTEAFF

V: TRBV10-1
J: TRBJ2-2
D: TRBD2
size: .
DNA: TGCGCCAGCAGTCCACCCCATGGATATAGCGGGGCGGACACCGGGGAGCTGTTTTTT
CDR3: CASSPPHGYSGADTGELFF

V: TRBV5-1
J: TRBJ1-1
D: .
size: many
DNA: TGTGCCAGCAGCTCGGGGCGGACTGAAGCTTTCTTT
CDR3: CASSSGRTEAFF

V: TRBV24-1
J: TRBJ2-1
D: .
size: few
DNA: TGTGCCACCAGTGATCCCAGATCCTACAATGAGCAGTTCTTC
CDR3: CATSDPRSYNEQFF

V: TRBV12-3/TRBV12-4
J: TRBJ2-1
D: .
size: .
DNA: TGTGCCAGCAGTTTAGCGCGGCAGTTAAACAATGAGCAGTTCTTC
CDR3: CASSLARQLNNEQFF

V: TRBV12-3/TRBV12-4
J: TRBJ1-5
D: TRBD1
size: .
DNA: TGTGCCAGCAGCTCGGACAGGGGGTTTAGATATTTT
CDR3: CASSSDRGFRYF

V: TRBV27
J: TRBJ2-4
D: .
size: .
DNA: TGTGCCAGCAGTTTCAGGGCATTGGGAAACATTCAGTACTTC
CDR3: CASSFRALGNIQYF

V: TRBV20-1
J: TRBJ1-1
D: .
size: .
DNA: TGCAGTGCTACTATACAGGGAATGAACACTGAAGCTTTCTTT
CDR3: CSATIQGMNTEAFF

V: TRBV5-1
J: TRBJ2-7
D: .
size: .
DNA: TGCGCCAGCAGCTTGGTAGTATCCTACGAGCAGTACTTC
CDR3: CASSLVVSYEQYF

V: TRBV7-6
J: TRBJ2-1
D: TRBD2
size: .
DNA: TGTGCCAGCAGCCAAATAGCGGGAGGGCCCAATGAGCAGTTCTTC
CDR3: CASSQIAGGPNEQFF

V: TRBV5-1
J: TRBJ2-3
D: TRBD1
size: .
DNA: TGCGCCAGCAGCGAAGACAGGGTTGTGAGTACAGATACGCAGTATTTT
CDR3: CASSEDRVVSTDTQYF